A selection of T cell receptor beta chains follows, all from one sample in a study of T cell responses to AZD1222 COVID-19 vaccine. Sequenced by immunoSEQ multiplex PCR; TCRdb stores in-frame clones only, minus some. The table includes 95,000 to 110,000 clones, roughly 90% detected once. The sequencing used peripheral blood, collected on day 0 of AZD1222 vaccination. All receptors come from an adult in good health. Both conserved end residues are part of each CDR3. A D gene is named only where the DNA matches it firmly. Not every row has a clone size; where given, it reads once, few, many or a size class.

d_gene,v_gene,abundance,len,j_gene,CDR3nt,CDR3aa
TRBD1,TRBV7-3,once,17,TRBJ2-2,TGTGCCAGCAGCCCAACCCTTGGGACAGGGTGGACCGGGGAGCTGTTTTTT,CASSPTLGTGWTGELFF
NA,TRBV28,NA,13,TRBJ2-7,TGTGCCGGCAAACGGGACGGCCCCTACGAGCAGTACTTC,CAGKRDGPYEQYF
TRBD2,TRBV6-1,NA,16,TRBJ2-3,TGTGCCAGCAGTGATGCGCTAGCGGGAGTCACAGATACGCAGTATTTT,CASSDALAGVTDTQYF
NA,TRBV7-2,NA,16,TRBJ1-3,TGTGCCAGCAGCTTATTTAGTCCCAGGGGTGGAAACACCATATATTTT,CASSLFSPRGGNTIYF
NA,TRBV10-1,NA,11,TRBJ1-2,TGCGCCAGCAGTGAGACCTATGGCTACACCTTC,CASSETYGYTF
TRBD1,TRBV7-2,once,15,TRBJ2-1,TGTGCCAGCAGCTTATTACAGGGGGCTCGGGATGAGCAGTTCTTC,CASSLLQGARDEQFF
TRBD2,TRBV10-3,NA,15,TRBJ2-7,TGTGCCATCAGCAACGGACTAGCGGAGAGCTACGAGCAGTACTTC,CAISNGLAESYEQYF
NA,TRBV20-1,NA,10,TRBJ2-7,TGCAGTGCGGACAGCGACGAGCAGTACTTC,CSADSDEQYF
NA,TRBV12-5,NA,15,TRBJ1-1,TGTGCTAGTGGTTTGTCCAAGGCTCTAGGGGCTGAAGCTTTCTTT,CASGLSKALGAEAFF
NA,TRBV24-1,NA,15,TRBJ2-2,TGTGCCACCAGTGATTCCGTGACGTACACCGGGGAGCTGTTTTTT,CATSDSVTYTGELFF
TRBD2,TRBV7-6,NA,16,TRBJ2-1,TGTGCCAGCAGCAACCGAGCGGGAGGGCCGCAAAATGAGCAGTTCTTC,CASSNRAGGPQNEQFF
NA,TRBV6-5,NA,13,TRBJ2-3,TGTGCCAGCAGTTCCGCGGTCACAGATACGCAGTATTTT,CASSSAVTDTQYF
NA,TRBV6-2/TRBV6-3,NA,13,TRBJ1-2,TGTGCCAGCAGCTCCCGAGGACAGCTCGGCTACACCTTC,CASSSRGQLGYTF
NA,TRBV5-4,NA,16,TRBJ2-1,TGTGCCAGCAGCGCCGTACAGAAGAGCTCCTACAATGAGCAGTTCTTC,CASSAVQKSSYNEQFF
NA,TRBV25-1,NA,14,TRBJ2-2,TGTGCCAGCAGTGTGGCGGGGGCCGCCGGGGAGCTGTTTTTT,CASSVAGAAGELFF
NA,TRBV3-1/TRBV3-2,once,14,TRBJ1-2,TGTGCCAGCAGCCAAGCTGCAGGGTGGGATGGCTACACCTTC,CASSQAAGWDGYTF
TRBD1,TRBV7-8,NA,14,TRBJ1-2,TGTGCCAGCAGCATTAGCCGACAGGGAGATGGCTACACCTTC,CASSISRQGDGYTF
TRBD1,TRBV19,NA,15,TRBJ1-5,TGTGCCAGTAGTACGAACAGGGGAGGCAATCAGCCCCAGCATTTT,CASSTNRGGNQPQHF
TRBD2,TRBV9,once,15,TRBJ2-1,TGTGCCAGCAGCCCTCACGGGGGGACCTACAATGAGCAGTTCTTC,CASSPHGGTYNEQFF
NA,TRBV24-1,NA,15,TRBJ2-2,TGTGCCACCAGTGGGACCCGTCCTCACACCGGGGAGCTGTTTTTT,CATSGTRPHTGELFF
NA,TRBV6-5,NA,14,TRBJ1-6,TGTGCCAGCAGCACGGCCGCCGGGGATTCACCCCTCCACTTT,CASSTAAGDSPLHF
TRBD1,TRBV11-3,NA,15,TRBJ2-3,TGTGCCAGCAGCCCCCCAAGACAGGGAATAAATACGCAGTATTTT,CASSPPRQGINTQYF
TRBD1,TRBV19,NA,14,TRBJ2-5,TGTGCCAGTAGTATTCAGGGACAGCGAGAGACCCAGTACTTC,CASSIQGQRETQYF
NA,TRBV6-5,NA,15,TRBJ1-1,TGTGCCAGCAGTTACAGGGTTTTCGGGGTCACTGAAGCTTTCTTT,CASSYRVFGVTEAFF
TRBD2,TRBV30,few,14,TRBJ2-5,TGTGCCTGGAATCTTGGACTAGCGGGAGAGACCCAGTACTTC,CAWNLGLAGETQYF
NA,TRBV21-1,NA,22,TRBJ1-6,TGTGCCAGCAGCAAACCCGAACCCGAACGTGGTAGGCCCAGCTCCTATAATTCACCCCTCCACTTT,CASSKPEPERGRPSSYNSPLHF
TRBD1,TRBV7-2,NA,16,TRBJ1-2,TGTGCCAGCAGCCCTGCAGCCCAGGGGGGCGACTATGGCTACACCTTC,CASSPAAQGGDYGYTF
NA,TRBV9,NA,15,TRBJ2-5,TGTGCCAGCAGCCCCTCCCCAAGGAGTTCGGAGACCCAGTACTTC,CASSPSPRSSETQYF
NA,TRBV5-5,NA,15,TRBJ2-7,TGTGCCAGCAGCTTGGCCGGGAATCAAGACTACGAGCAGTACTTC,CASSLAGNQDYEQYF
NA,TRBV6-5,once,15,TRBJ2-6,TGTGCCAGCAGCGGGAGGGACAGAGATTTGTGGGTCCTGACTTTC,CASSGRDRDLWVLTF
NA,TRBV11-3,NA,16,TRBJ2-1,TGTGCCAGCAGCTTAGATTGGGAAGCAGGGCAAAGTGAGCAGTTCTTC,CASSLDWEAGQSEQFF
NA,TRBV28,once,12,TRBJ1-2,TGTGCCAGCAGTTTAAGGTCGGGAGGCTACACCTTC,CASSLRSGGYTF
TRBD1,TRBV5-1,NA,16,TRBJ2-2,TGCGCCAGCGGAGGACAGGGGTATTTGAAGACCGGGGAGCTGTTTTTT,CASGGQGYLKTGELFF
NA,TRBV7-2,few,14,TRBJ2-3,TGTGCCAGCAGTTCTGACGCCCCACCAGATACGCAGTATTTT,CASSSDAPPDTQYF
NA,TRBV4-2,NA,13,TRBJ1-1,TGTGCCAGCAAAAAACAGGAGAACACTGAAGCTTTCTTT,CASKKQENTEAFF
TRBD1,TRBV13,NA,13,TRBJ1-1,TGTGCCAGCAGCTTAGGGGGACAGGGGGAAGCTTTCTTT,CASSLGGQGEAFF
NA,TRBV24-1,NA,15,TRBJ1-1,TGTGCCACCAGTGTCCCTGGCCCCCTCGGGGAGTTGGCTTTCTTT,CATSVPGPLGELAFF
NA,TRBV6-6,once,13,TRBJ2-5,TGTGCCAGCAGTTACGACCAGCGCGAGACCCAGTACTTC,CASSYDQRETQYF
NA,TRBV5-4,few,13,TRBJ2-7,TGTGCCAGCAGCTTGAACCAGCGGGACGAGCAGTACTTC,CASSLNQRDEQYF
TRBD1,TRBV28,NA,14,TRBJ2-5,TGTGCCAGCAGTTTACGGGACAGAGGGGAGACCCAGTACTTC,CASSLRDRGETQYF
NA,TRBV24-1,NA,16,TRBJ2-7,TGTGCCACCAGTGCCTCCCGCGGGACAGCCTATGGCGAGCAGTACTTC,CATSASRGTAYGEQYF
TRBD2,TRBV25-1,few,13,TRBJ2-7,TGTGCCAGCTATTCTAGCGGGAGTTACGAGCAGTACTTC,CASYSSGSYEQYF
NA,TRBV5-5,once,12,TRBJ2-3,TGTGCCAGCAGGAAGGGCACAGATACGCAGTATTTT,CASRKGTDTQYF
NA,TRBV7-3,NA,14,TRBJ1-2,TGTGCCAGCAGGTTTGGACGGGAGAACTATGGCTACACCTTC,CASRFGRENYGYTF
NA,TRBV12-3/TRBV12-4,NA,11,TRBJ2-3,TGTGCCAGCAGACGGACAGATACGCAGTATTTT,CASRRTDTQYF
NA,TRBV6-5,NA,14,TRBJ1-4,TGTGCCAGCACCGGACGGGTTTCTAATGAAAAACTGTTTTTT,CASTGRVSNEKLFF
TRBD2,TRBV5-6,NA,16,TRBJ2-3,TGTGCCAGCAGCTTGGTATCTAGCGGGAGGTCAGATACGCAGTATTTT,CASSLVSSGRSDTQYF
NA,TRBV11-2,NA,13,TRBJ2-5,TGTGCCAGCAGCTTAGTCGGGAAAGAGACCCAGTACTTC,CASSLVGKETQYF